The source of this TCR beta chain is a study of identical twins. Each CDR3 protein gets one entry after TCRdb re-called the 5' RACE reads with MiXCR. The data contain about 690,000 distinct CDR3 sequences, 5.5% to 6.5% of them singletons. Trimming removed 8 bases from V and 5 bases from J; junction bases left unmatched: 10. CDR3 length: 14 amino acids. Germline CDR1 MNHEY, CDR2 SVGEGT. Specimen: naive T cells sorted from blood. The TCR was taken from a man aged 18 to 29 in good health. The rearrangement links TRBV6-2 or TRBV6-3 to TRBJ2-5; 8 bases are shared with TRBD1. As DNA, the CDR3 is TGTGCCAGCGGCCGGACAGGGAACGTGGAGACCCAGTACTTC. Its protein product is CASGRTGNVETQYF.